The clone carrying this TCR beta chain was counted a few times. Its antigen is unidentified. This entry is derived from a study of beta chain features in type 1 diabetes. Findings and limits, study-wide: The study found moderately but significantly shorter TCRB CDR3s in all four CD4+ subsets of Type 1 diabetes patients.

The germline gives CDR1 SGHTA, CDR2 FQGNSA. V was trimmed by 1 base and J by 2 bases, leaving 9 bases between them. The CDR3 runs 15 residues. The isolated RNA, all of it, was reverse transcribed, so expressed TCRB transcripts were what got sequenced. The assay was immunoSEQ multiplex PCR, and TCRdb's table has in-frame clones only and misses some. The data show more than 300,000 clones, with over 9% seen just once and approximately 0.6% held by the top ten. This rearrangement joins TRBV7-2 to TRBJ1-3; D possibly corresponds to TRBD1 (6 bases). The sample was central memory CD4+ T cells from blood. This sequence originates from a man under 40 with type 1 diabetes. The CDR3 region has the DNA TGTGCCAGCAGCTTAGTTGGGACAACTGGAAACACCATATATTTT. Amino acid sequence: CASSLVGTTGNTIYF.